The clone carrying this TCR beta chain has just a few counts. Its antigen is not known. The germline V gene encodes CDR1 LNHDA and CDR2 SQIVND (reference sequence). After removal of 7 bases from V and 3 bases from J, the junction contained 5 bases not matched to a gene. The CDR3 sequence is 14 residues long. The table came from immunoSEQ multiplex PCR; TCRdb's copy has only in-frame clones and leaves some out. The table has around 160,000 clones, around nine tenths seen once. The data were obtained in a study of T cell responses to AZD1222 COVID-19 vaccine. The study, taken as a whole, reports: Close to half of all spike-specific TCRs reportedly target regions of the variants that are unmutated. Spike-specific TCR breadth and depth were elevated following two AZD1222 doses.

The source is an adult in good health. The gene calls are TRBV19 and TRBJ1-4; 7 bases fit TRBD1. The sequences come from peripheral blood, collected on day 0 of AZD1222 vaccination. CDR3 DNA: TGTGCCAGTAACCTCGGACAGGCTAATGAAAAACTGTTTTTT. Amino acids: CASNLGQANEKLFF.